In its sample, the clone carrying this T cell receptor beta chain was seen once. Its specificity is not known. Sequencing was performed with immunoSEQ multiplex PCR; in TCRdb, only in-frame clones are kept and a portion is missing. There are 130,000 to 150,000 clones in the sample; 82% occur only once, and approximately 4% lies in the top ten. The sample comes from a study of T cell responses to AZD1222 COVID-19 vaccine. Findings and caveats of the study: Targets within unmutated variant regions were reportedly found for nearly half of spike-specific TCRs. At baseline, seropositivity was found in only a handful of AZD1222 recipients. Recipients of two AZD1222 doses showed rising Spike-specific TCR breadth and depth. Mostly white British, mostly female donors; authors suggested clonal diversity may be underestimated.

The CDR3 contains 16 residues. Germline V gene sequence: CDR1 SGHVS, CDR2 FNYEAQ. The ends were cut back, 5 bases at V and 2 bases at J, with 16 bases in the middle. This sequence joins TRBV7-6 and TRBJ1-5, with a tentative D call TRBD1 (6 bases). This sequence originates from an adult in good health. The sequencing used peripheral blood, collected on day 0 of MenACWY control vaccination. For the CDR3, the DNA is TGTGCCAGCAGCCAAATGGGGGGCAGGGGCAATCAGCCCCAGCATTTT. It yields the protein CASSQMGGRGNQPQHF. The variable domain in full, completed from reference TRBV7-6 and TRBJ1-5, reads GAGVSQSPRYKVTKRGQDVALRCDPISGHVSLYWYRQALGQGPEFLTYFNYEAQQDKSGLPNDRFSAERPEGSISTLTIQRTEQRDSAMYRCASSQMGGRGNQPQHFGDGTRLSIL.